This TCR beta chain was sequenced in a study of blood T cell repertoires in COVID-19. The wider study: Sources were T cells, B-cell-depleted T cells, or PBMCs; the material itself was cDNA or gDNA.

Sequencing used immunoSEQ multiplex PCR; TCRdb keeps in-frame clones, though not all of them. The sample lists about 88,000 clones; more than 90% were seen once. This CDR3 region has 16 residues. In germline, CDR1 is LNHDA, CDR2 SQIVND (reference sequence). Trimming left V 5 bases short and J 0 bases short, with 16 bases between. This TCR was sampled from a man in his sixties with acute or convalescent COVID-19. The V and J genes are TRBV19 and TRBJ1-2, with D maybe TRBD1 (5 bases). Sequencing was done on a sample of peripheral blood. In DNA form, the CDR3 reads TGTGCCAGTAGTGGGTCTCGGGGGGAATCTAACTATGGCTACACCTTC. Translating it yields CASSGSRGESNYGYTF.